This T cell receptor beta chain was retrieved from a study of blood T cell repertoires in COVID-19. There are 16 residues in the CDR3. Per germline, CDR1 GTSNPN and CDR2 SVGIG (reference sequence). With 3 bases clipped from V and 5 bases from J, the junction kept 12 bases outside the gene matches. In its sample, this clone was seen a few times. Other DNA sequences in this specimen translate into the identical CDR3. Per the original data handling: Using reference gene primer amplification, nucleated cell counts were estimated. Some clones are missing from TCRdb's copy, which holds only in-frame ones; the method was immunoSEQ multiplex PCR. The V and J calls and the clone size are those of that table, but D and trimming were determined from the DNA. The sample records under 250,000 clones, about four fifths being singletons.

The chain recombines TRBV30 with TRBJ2-2; 7 bases fit TRBD2. Sequenced: peripheral blood. The sequence came from a middle-aged woman with COVID-19, enrolled during active disease. The CDR3 nucleotides are TGTGCCTGGAGCGTTTTGGCGGGGGTGGTTACCGGGGAGCTGTTTTTT. It yields the protein CAWSVLAGVVTGELFF.